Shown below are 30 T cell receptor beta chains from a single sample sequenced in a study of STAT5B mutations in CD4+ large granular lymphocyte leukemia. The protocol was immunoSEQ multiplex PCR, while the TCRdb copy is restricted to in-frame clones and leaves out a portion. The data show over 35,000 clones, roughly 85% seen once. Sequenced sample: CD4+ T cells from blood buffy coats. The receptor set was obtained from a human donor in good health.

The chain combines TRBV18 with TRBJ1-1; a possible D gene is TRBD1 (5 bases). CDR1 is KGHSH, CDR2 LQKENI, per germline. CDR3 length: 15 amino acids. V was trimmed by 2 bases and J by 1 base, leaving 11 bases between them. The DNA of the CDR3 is TGTGCCAGCTCACCATTTTCGACAGAGAACACTGAAGCTTTCTTT. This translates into CASSPFSTENTEAFF. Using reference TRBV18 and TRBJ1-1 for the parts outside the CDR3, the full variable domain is NAGVMQNPRHLVRRRGQEARLRCSPMKGHSHVYWYRQLPEEGLKFMVYLQKENIIDESGMPKERFSAEFPKEGPSILRIQQVVRGDSAAYFCASSPFSTENTEAFFGQGTRLTVV.

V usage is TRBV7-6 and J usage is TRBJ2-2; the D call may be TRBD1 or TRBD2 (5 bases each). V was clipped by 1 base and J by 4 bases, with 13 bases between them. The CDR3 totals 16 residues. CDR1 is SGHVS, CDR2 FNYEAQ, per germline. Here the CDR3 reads CASSLGFGAGTGELFF. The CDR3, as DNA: TGTGCCAGCAGCTTAGGTTTCGGGGCTGGCACCGGGGAGCTGTTTTTT.

Written as DNA, the CDR3 is TGCAGCGTTGAAGCCGAGACCCAGTACTTC. Its protein product is CSVEAETQYF. This sequence joins TRBV29-1 and TRBJ2-5; D call uncertain. The CDR3 length is 10 residues. Germline V gives CDR1 SQVTM, CDR2 ANQGSEA. Trimming took off 1 base at V and 5 bases at J, with 2 bases between the two ends.

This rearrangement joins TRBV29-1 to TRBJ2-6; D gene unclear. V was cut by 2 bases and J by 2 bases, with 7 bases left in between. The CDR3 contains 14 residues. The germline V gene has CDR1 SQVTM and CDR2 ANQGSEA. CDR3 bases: TGCAGCGTTGAAACAGCACCTGGGGCCAACGTCCTGACTTTC. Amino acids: CSVETAPGANVLTF. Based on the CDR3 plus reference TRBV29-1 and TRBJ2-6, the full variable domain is SAVISQKPSRDICQRGTSLTIQCQVDSQVTMMFWYRQQPGQSLTLIATANQGSEATYESGFVIDKFPISRPNLTFSTLTVSNMSPEDSSIYLCSVETAPGANVLTFGAGSRLTVL.

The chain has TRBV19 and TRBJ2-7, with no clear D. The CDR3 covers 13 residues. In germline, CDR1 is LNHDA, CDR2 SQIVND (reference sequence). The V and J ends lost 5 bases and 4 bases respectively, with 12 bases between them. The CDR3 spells CASSRADAYEQYF. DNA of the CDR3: TGTGCCAGTAGTCGGGCAGACGCATACGAGCAGTACTTC.

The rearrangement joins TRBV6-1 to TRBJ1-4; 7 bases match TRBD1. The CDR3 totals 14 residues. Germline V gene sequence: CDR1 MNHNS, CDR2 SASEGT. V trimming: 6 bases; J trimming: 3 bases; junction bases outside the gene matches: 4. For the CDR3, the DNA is TGTGCCAGCAGAAGACAGGGCTCTAATGAAAAACTGTTTTTT. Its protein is CASRRQGSNEKLFF.

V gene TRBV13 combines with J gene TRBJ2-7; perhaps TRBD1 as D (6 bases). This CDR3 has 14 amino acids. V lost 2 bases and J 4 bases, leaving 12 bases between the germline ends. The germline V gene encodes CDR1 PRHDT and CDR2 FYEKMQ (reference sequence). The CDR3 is CASSLQGWGYEQYF. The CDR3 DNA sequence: TGTGCCAGCAGCTTACAGGGGTGGGGTTACGAGCAGTACTTC.

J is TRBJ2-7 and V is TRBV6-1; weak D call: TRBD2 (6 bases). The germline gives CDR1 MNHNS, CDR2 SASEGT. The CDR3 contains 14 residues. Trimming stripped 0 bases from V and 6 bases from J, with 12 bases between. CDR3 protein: CASSEAEGRFEQYF. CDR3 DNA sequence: TGTGCCAGCAGTGAAGCGGAGGGAAGGTTCGAGCAGTACTTC.

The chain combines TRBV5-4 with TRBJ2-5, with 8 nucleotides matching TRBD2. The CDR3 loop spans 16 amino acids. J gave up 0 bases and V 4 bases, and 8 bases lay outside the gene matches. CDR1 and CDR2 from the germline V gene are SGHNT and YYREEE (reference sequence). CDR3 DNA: TGTGCCAGCAGCCCCCGACTAGCGCAACACCAAGAGACCCAGTACTTC. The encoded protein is CASSPRLAQHQETQYF.

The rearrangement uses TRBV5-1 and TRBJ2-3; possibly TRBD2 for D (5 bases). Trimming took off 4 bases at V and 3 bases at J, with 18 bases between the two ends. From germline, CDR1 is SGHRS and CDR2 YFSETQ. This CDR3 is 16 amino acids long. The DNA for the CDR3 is TGCGCCAGCAGCCCGGGAATCCCGGTGGGGACAGATACGCAGTATTTT. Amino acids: CASSPGIPVGTDTQYF.

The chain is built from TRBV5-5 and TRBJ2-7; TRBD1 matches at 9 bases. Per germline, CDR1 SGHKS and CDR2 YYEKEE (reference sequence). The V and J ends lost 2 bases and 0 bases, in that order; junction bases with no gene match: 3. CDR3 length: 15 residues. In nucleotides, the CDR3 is TGTGCCAGCAGCTTAGGGACAGGGTACTCCTACGAGCAGTACTTC. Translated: CASSLGTGYSYEQYF.

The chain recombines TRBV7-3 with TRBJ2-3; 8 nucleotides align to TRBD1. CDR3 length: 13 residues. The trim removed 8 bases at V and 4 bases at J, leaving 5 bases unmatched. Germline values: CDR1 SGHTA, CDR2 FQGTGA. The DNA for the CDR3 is TGTGCCAGCGGGCAGGGGGCCGCAGATACGCAGTATTTT. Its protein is CASGQGAADTQYF.

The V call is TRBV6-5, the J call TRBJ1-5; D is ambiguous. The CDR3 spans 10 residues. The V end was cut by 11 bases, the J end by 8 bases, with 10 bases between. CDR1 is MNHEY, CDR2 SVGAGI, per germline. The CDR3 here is CAAGMEPQHF. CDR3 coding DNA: TGTGCCGCCGGTATGGAGCCCCAGCATTTT.

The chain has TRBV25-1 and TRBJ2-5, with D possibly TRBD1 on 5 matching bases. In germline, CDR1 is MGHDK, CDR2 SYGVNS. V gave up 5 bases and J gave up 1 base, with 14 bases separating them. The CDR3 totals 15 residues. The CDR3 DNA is TGTGCCAGCAGTTCCCCCTCAGGGATCCAAGAGACCCAGTACTTC. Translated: CASSSPSGIQETQYF.

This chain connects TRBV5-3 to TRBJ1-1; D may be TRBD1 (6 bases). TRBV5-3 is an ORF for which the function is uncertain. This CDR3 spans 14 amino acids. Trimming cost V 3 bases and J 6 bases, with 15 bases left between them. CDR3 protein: CARSSSGVGAEAFF. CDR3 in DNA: TGTGCCAGAAGCTCCTCAGGGGTTGGCGCTGAAGCTTTCTTT.

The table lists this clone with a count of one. The CDR3 here is CASTIGGPGTGELFF. The CDR3 DNA follows: TGTGCCAGCACCATAGGGGGGCCGGGCACCGGGGAGCTGTTTTTT. The chain links TRBV6-5 to TRBJ2-2; possibly TRBD1 or TRBD2 for D (6 bases each). Germline-derived CDR1 and CDR2 are MNHEY and SVGAGI. With 7 bases removed from V and 4 bases from J, the gap between germline ends came to 16 bases. CDR3 size: 15 residues.

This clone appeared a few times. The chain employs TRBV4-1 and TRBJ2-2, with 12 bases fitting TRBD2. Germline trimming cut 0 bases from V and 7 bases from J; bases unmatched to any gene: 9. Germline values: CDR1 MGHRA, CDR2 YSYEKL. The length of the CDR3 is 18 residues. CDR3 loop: CASSQEVLAGGRGGELFF. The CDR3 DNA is TGCGCCAGCAGCCAAGAGGTCCTAGCGGGGGGGCGCGGCGGGGAGCTGTTTTTT.

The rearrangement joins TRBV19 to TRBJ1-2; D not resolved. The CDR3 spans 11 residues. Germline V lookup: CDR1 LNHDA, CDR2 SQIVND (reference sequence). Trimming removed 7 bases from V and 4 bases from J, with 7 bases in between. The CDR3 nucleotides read TGTGCCAGTAATTACGGCTATGGCTACACCTTC. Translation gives CASNYGYGYTF.

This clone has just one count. In DNA, the CDR3 is TGTGCCAGCAGTTACCATCCCCCGGTGGGCACTGAAGCTTTCTTT. Protein: CASSYHPPVGTEAFF. The rearrangement uses TRBV6-5 and TRBJ1-1; D is unclear. The CDR3 runs to 15 residues. Per the germline V gene, CDR1 is MNHEY and CDR2 is SVGAGI. Trimming took 2 bases from V and 4 from J, leaving 14 bases between them.

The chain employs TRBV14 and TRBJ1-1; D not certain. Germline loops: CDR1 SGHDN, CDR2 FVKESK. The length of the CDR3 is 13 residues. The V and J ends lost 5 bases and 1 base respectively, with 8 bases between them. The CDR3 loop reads CASSWGGNTEAFF. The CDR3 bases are TGTGCCAGCAGCTGGGGAGGGAACACTGAAGCTTTCTTT.

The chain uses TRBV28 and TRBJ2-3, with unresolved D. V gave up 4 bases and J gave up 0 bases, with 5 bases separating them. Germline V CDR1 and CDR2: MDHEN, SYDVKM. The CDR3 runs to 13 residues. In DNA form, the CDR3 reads TGTGCCAGCAGTTACCTTAGCACAGATACGCAGTATTTT. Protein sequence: CASSYLSTDTQYF. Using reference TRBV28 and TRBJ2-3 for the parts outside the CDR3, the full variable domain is DVKVTQSSRYLVKRTGEKVFLECVQDMDHENMFWYRQDPGLGLRLIYFSYDVKMKEKGDIPEGYSVSREKKERFSLILESASTNQTSMYLCASSYLSTDTQYFGPGTRLTVL.

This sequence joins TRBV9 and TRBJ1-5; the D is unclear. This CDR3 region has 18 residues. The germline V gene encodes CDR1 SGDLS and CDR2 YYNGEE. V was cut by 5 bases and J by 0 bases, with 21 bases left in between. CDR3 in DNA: TGTGCCAGCAGACCGCGGGATAAGACACATTATAGCAATCAGCCCCAGCATTTT. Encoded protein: CASRPRDKTHYSNQPQHF.

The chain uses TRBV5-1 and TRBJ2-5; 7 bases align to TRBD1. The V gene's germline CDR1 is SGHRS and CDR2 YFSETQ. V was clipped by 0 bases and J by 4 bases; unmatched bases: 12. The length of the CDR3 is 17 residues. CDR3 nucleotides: TGCGCCAGCAGCTTGGCCCGAGACAGGGATTTGGGAGAGACCCAGTACTTC. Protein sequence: CASSLARDRDLGETQYF.

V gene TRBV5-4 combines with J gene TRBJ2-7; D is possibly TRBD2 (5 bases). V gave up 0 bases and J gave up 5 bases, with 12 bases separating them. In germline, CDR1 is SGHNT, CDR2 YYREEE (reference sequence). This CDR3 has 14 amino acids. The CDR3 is CASSLVRGFHEQYF. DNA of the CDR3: TGTGCCAGCAGCTTGGTCCGAGGGTTCCACGAGCAGTACTTC.

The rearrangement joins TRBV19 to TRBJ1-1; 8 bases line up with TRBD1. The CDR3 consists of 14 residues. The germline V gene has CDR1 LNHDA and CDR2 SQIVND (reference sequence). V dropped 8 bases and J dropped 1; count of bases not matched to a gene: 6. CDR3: CASSRQGTNTEAFF. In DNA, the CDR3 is TGTGCCAGTTCCCGACAGGGGACGAACACTGAAGCTTTCTTT. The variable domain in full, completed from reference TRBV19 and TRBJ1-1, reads DGGITQSPKYLFRKEGQNVTLSCEQNLNHDAMYWYRQDPGQGLRLIYYSQIVNDFQKGDIAEGYSVSREKKESFPLTVTSAQKNPTAFYLCASSRQGTNTEAFFGQGTRLTVV.

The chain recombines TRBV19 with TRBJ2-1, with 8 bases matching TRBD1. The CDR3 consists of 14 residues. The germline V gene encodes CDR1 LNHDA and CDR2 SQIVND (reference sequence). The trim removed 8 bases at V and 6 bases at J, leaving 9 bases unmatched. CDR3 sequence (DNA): TGTGCCAGTCTCCGACAGGGGATGGGCAATGAGCAGTTCTTC. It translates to CASLRQGMGNEQFF.

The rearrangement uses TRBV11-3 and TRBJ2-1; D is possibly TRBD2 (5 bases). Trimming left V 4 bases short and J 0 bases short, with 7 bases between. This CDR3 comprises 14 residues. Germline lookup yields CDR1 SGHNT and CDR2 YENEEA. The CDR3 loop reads CASSYEGSYNEQFF. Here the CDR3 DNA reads TGTGCCAGCAGCTACGAGGGCTCCTACAATGAGCAGTTCTTC.

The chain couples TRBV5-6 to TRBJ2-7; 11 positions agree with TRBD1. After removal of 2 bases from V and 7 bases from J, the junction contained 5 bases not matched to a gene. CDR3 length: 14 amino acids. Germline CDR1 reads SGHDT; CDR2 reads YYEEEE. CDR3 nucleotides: TGTGCCAGCAGCTTCGGACAGGGGGCCAGAGAGCAGTACTTC. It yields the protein CASSFGQGAREQYF.

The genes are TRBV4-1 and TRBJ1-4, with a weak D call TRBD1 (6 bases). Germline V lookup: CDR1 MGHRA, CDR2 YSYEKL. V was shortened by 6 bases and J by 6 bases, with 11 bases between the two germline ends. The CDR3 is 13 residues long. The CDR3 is CASRVGADEKLFF. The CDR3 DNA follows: TGCGCCAGCAGGGTGGGGGCGGATGAAAAACTGTTTTTT.

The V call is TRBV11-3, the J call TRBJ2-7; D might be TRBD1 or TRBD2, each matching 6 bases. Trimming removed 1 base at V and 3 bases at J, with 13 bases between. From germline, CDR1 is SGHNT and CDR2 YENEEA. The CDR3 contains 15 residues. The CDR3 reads CASSLGGALGYEQYF. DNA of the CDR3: TGTGCCAGCAGCTTAGGGGGGGCCCTAGGCTACGAGCAGTACTTC.